The present entry profiles one T cell receptor beta chain with its context. The data are from a study of blood T cell repertoires in COVID-19. Libraries were prepared by immunoSEQ multiplex PCR; TCRdb keeps only in-frame clonotypes and omits some of them. The sample holds around 61,000 clones, nearly 90% seen once. The CDR3 contains 18 residues. Trimming took 6 bases from V and 3 from J; bases not matched to a gene: 11. Germline V gene data show CDR1 as MDHEN and CDR2 as SYDVKM. The chain joins TRBV28 to TRBJ2-2, with 12 bases aligning to TRBD2. The sequencing sample was made of peripheral blood. The receptor was derived from a woman in her sixties or seventies with COVID-19, enrolled during active disease. In DNA, the CDR3 is TGTGCCAGCAGCCTAGCGGGAGGGCGCTCAGCGGACACCGGGGAGCTGTTTTTT. Amino acids: CASSLAGGRSADTGELFF.